The rows below give T cell receptor beta chains drawn from one sample of a study of post-analysis software for immune sequencing data. Each CDR3 protein is one row after TCRdb ran MiXCR on the PCR reads. The profile shows 740,000 or so distinct CDR3 sequences, roughly 58% of them singletons. Specimen: blood. These receptors were collected from a girl under 18 with multiple sclerosis. CDR3s include the opening cysteine and the closing phenylalanine or tryptophan. Each record gives: J gene, V gene, D gene, CDR3 DNA, CDR3 protein. The D gene is left open where the match is weak.

>TRBJ2-7|TRBV9|TRBD1
TGTGCCAGCAGCACTCGGGACAGTTCTTACGAGCAGTACTTC
CASSTRDSSYEQYF
>TRBJ1-6|TRBV13|-
TGTGCCAGCAGCTCCACAGGGACCTATAATTCACCCCTCCACTTT
CASSSTGTYNSPLHF
>TRBJ2-4|TRBV7-9|-
TGTGCCAGCAGCTTAGTCGTGGGGGTGGTAGCCAAAAACATTCAGTACTTC
CASSLVVGVVAKNIQYF
>TRBJ2-5|TRBV7-9|TRBD2
TGTGCCAGCAGCGTGGGGACTAGCGGGACAGAGACCCAGTACTTC
CASSVGTSGTETQYF
>TRBJ2-3|TRBV6-5|-
TGTGCCAGCAGTTACTCGCGCGCAGGGGCAGATACGCAGTATTTT
CASSYSRAGADTQYF
>TRBJ1-5|TRBV12-3/TRBV12-4|TRBD1
TGTGCCAGCAGGAGGGACAGGGATCGGCAGCCCCAGCATTTT
CASRRDRDRQPQHF
>TRBJ2-7|TRBV5-1|-
TGCTCCAGCAGCTTGGACAGAGGATACGAGCAGTACTTC
CSSSLDRGYEQYF
>TRBJ2-3|TRBV7-9|-
TGTGCCAGCAGCTTAGGCCACATACCTAGAGGATCAGATACGCAGTATTTT
CASSLGHIPRGSDTQYF
>TRBJ2-5|TRBV20-1|TRBD1
TGCAGTGCTGGCGGACAGGCGTACCAAGAGACCCAGTACTTC
CSAGGQAYQETQYF
>TRBJ2-7|TRBV20-1|TRBD2
TGCAGTGCTAGAGCCCGGTTGGGAGGGACGGATGCTTACGAGCAGTACTTC
CSARARLGGTDAYEQYF
>TRBJ2-5|TRBV18|TRBD2
TGTGCCAGCTCACCTCGAGAAACCGGGACTAGCGTACAGACCCAGTACTTC
CASSPRETGTSVQTQYF
>TRBJ1-2|TRBV29-1|-
TGCAGCGTTGGTGGGGGGCAGGTGAGATCTAACTATGGCTACACCTTC
CSVGGGQVRSNYGYTF
>TRBJ2-7|TRBV29-1|-
TGCAGCGTCGAGACTGTCACCTCCTACAATGAGCAGTACTTC
CSVETVTSYNEQYF
>TRBJ1-2|TRBV5-1|TRBD1
TGCGCCAGCAGCTTAGACGGGACAGGTTATGGCTACACCTTC
CASSLDGTGYGYTF
>TRBJ1-1|TRBV6-5|-
TGTGCCAGCACGGCCGGGACAAAGAACACTGAAGCTTTCTTT
CASTAGTKNTEAFF
>TRBJ1-2|TRBV7-2|-
TGTGCCGGCAGCTTAGCGCATGGGGGTATTGTGGCCTACACCTTC
CAGSLAHGGIVAYTF